This T cell receptor (beta chain) stems from a study of blood T cell repertoires in COVID-19. About the study: Acute and convalescent COVID-19 samples came from the United States, Italy and Spain. T cells, B-cell-depleted T cells, or PBMCs supplied cDNA or gDNA.

CDR1 and CDR2 (germline): KGHSH, LQKENI. The CDR3 runs to 14 residues. The J segment lost 8 bases and the V segment lost 0 bases, leaving 3 bases of the junction unmatched. Methods used by the authors: Amplification with reference gene primers provided the estimates of nucleated cell counts. Sequencing used immunoSEQ multiplex PCR; TCRdb keeps in-frame clones, though not all of them. For V, J and clone size, that table is used; D and trimming come from the DNA. Among 150,000 to 200,000 clones listed, around 83% were seen once. The rearrangement links TRBV18 to TRBJ1-4; 7 nucleotides line up with TRBD1. Sequenced: peripheral blood. The clonotype was recovered from a woman aged 80 or older in a cohort sampled during active or convalescent COVID-19. CDR3 DNA sequence: TGTGCCAGCTCACCACCGGGACAGCCGGAAAAACTGTTTTTT. It encodes CASSPPGQPEKLFF.